The sample holds one count of the clone carrying this T cell receptor (beta chain). Its specificity is not known. Assay: immunoSEQ multiplex PCR; the TCRdb copy retains only in-frame clones and omits some. The sample shows roughly 20,000 clones, around 90% of them seen only once. This record belongs to a study of PD-L1 blockade in urothelial cancer. Turning to the study itself: Patients initiated atezolizumab around 2014 at 1,200 mg intravenously every 3 weeks. Analyzed time points were 3 weeks (second dose) and 6 weeks after therapy began.

The CDR3 length is 15 residues. CDR1 is SQVTM and CDR2 is ANQGSEA in the germline V gene. V shed 0 bases and J shed 8 bases, with 16 bases lying between them. General study findings and limits: Where pretreatment blood TCR clonality fell below the median, better survival was predicted.

The material sequenced was PBMCs, taken around atezolizumab (anti-PD-L1) treatment. The sequence was collected from a woman aged 55-69 years with urothelial cancer. V gene TRBV29-1 combines with J gene TRBJ2-2, with D tentatively TRBD2 (8 bases). CDR3: CSVEDREGAGGELFF. In DNA form, the CDR3 reads TGCAGCGTTGAAGATCGGGAGGGGGCCGGGGGGGAGCTGTTTTTT.